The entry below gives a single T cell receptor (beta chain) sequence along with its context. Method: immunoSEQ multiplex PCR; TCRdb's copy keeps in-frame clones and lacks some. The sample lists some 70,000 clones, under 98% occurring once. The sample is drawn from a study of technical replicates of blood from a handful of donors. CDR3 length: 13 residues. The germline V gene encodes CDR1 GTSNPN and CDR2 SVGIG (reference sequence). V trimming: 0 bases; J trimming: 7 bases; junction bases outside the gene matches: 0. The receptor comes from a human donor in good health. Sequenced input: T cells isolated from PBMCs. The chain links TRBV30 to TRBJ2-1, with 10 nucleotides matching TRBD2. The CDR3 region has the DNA TGTGCCTGGAGTGTACTAGCGGGAAATGAGCAGTTCTTC. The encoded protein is CAWSVLAGNEQFF.